Presented here are 17 T cell receptor beta chains from one specimen sequenced in a study of siplizumab effects on memory and regulatory T cells. The protocol was immunoSEQ multiplex PCR, while the TCRdb copy is restricted to in-frame clones and leaves out a portion. Of around 99,000 clones in the sample, about 91% were seen once. The sequenced material came from Tregs sorted from blood. The receptors were sampled from a human donor in good health.

The V gene is TRBV5-5, the J gene TRBJ1-6, with TRBD1 as a possible D gene (6 bases). This CDR3 contains 15 residues. Looked up from germline, CDR1 is SGHKS and CDR2 is YYEKEE (reference sequence). Trimming took off 3 bases at V and 9 bases at J, with 16 bases between the two ends. The CDR3: CASSWGPGVGSPLHF. DNA for the CDR3: TGTGCCAGCAGCTGGGGTCCAGGGGTTGGTTCACCCCTCCACTTT.

This chain connects TRBV18 to TRBJ2-5; D gene unclear. Trimming stripped 3 bases from V and 3 bases from J, with 14 bases between. The CDR3 consists of 15 residues. CDR1 is KGHSH and CDR2 is LQKENI in the germline V gene. CDR3 residues: CASSPTFGQEETQYF. The CDR3 nucleotides read TGTGCCAGCTCACCCACGTTTGGTCAAGAAGAGACCCAGTACTTC.

The chain joins TRBV19 to TRBJ2-1; no reliable D call. Germline values: CDR1 LNHDA, CDR2 SQIVND (reference sequence). The CDR3 totals 14 residues. V was cut by 3 bases and J by 9 bases, with 15 bases left in between. As DNA, the CDR3 is TGTGCCAGTAGTATCAACTGGATCACGGGTGAGCAGTTCTTC. Protein: CASSINWITGEQFF.

V usage is TRBV5-1 and J usage is TRBJ1-1; D call uncertain. The V and J ends lost 1 base and 1 base respectively, with 11 bases between them. Germline CDR1 reads SGHRS; CDR2 reads YFSETQ. This CDR3 region has 15 residues. The CDR3 DNA follows: TGCGCCAGCAGCTTGCGACCCCCCCGGAACACTGAAGCTTTCTTT. Translation: CASSLRPPRNTEAFF.

The chain joins TRBV5-8 to TRBJ2-5; 11 bases fit TRBD2. The ends lost 4 bases at V and 5 bases at J; junction bases unmatched: 7. CDR1 SGHTS and CDR2 YDEGEE come from the germline V gene. The CDR3 contains 15 residues. CDR3 nucleotides: TGTGCCAGCAGCCAGTTAGCGGGGGGGCCGGAGACCCAGTACTTC. This encodes CASSQLAGGPETQYF.

The rearrangement joins TRBV7-1 to TRBJ1-2; 7 positions agree with TRBD1. TRBV7-1 is noted as an ORF with a role that remains uncertain. The V gene end was trimmed by 4 bases and the J gene end by 5 bases; junction bases not matched to a gene: 10. The CDR3 totals 15 residues. In DNA form, the CDR3 reads TGTGCCAGCAGCTACAGCGCCGGGACAGCTTATGGCTACACCTTC. Translation: CASSYSAGTAYGYTF.

The chain links TRBV7-2 to TRBJ2-7; D not resolved. Deletions cut 3 bases from V and 4 bases from J, with 13 bases between. Germline assignment: CDR1 SGHTA and CDR2 FQGNSA. The CDR3 has 14 amino acids. The CDR3 here is CASSFTGQSYEQYF. CDR3 DNA: TGTGCCAGCAGCTTTACGGGCCAATCGTACGAGCAGTACTTC.

This clone has just a few counts. The chain couples TRBV18 to TRBJ2-3, with TRBD2 as a possible D gene (6 bases). Per the germline V gene, CDR1 is KGHSH and CDR2 is LQKENI. The CDR3 is 14 residues long. Trimming removed 4 bases at V and 6 bases at J, with 14 bases between. The CDR3 coding sequence is TGTGCCAGCTCACGGACCGGAGGGCCGGATACGCAGTATTTT. It yields the protein CASSRTGGPDTQYF.

The genes are TRBV27 and TRBJ1-2, with TRBD1 identical over 9 bases. V dropped 3 bases and J dropped 2; count of bases not matched to a gene: 7. CDR3 length: 16 amino acids. Per germline, CDR1 MNHEY and CDR2 SMNVEV (reference sequence). CDR3 sequence: CASSFSTGTGNYGYTF. CDR3 sequence (DNA): TGTGCCAGCAGTTTTTCCACCGGGACAGGGAACTATGGCTACACCTTC.

The chain employs TRBV27 and TRBJ1-4, with 10 bases aligning to TRBD1. Germline loops: CDR1 MNHEY, CDR2 SMNVEV (reference sequence). The CDR3 consists of 15 residues. Trimming at V came to 5 bases and at J to 4 bases, leaving 4 bases not matched to a gene. DNA of the CDR3: TGTGCCAGCAGTCTCGACAGGGGGCATAATGAAAAACTGTTTTTT. Protein sequence: CASSLDRGHNEKLFF.

This sequence joins TRBV27 and TRBJ2-1, with D possibly being TRBD1 (5 bases). The CDR3 consists of 14 residues. The V end was cut by 3 bases, the J end by 0 bases, with 6 bases between. Germline CDR1 reads MNHEY; CDR2 reads SMNVEV (reference sequence). CDR3 residues: CASSLQGSYNEQFF. CDR3 coding DNA: TGTGCCAGCAGTTTGCAGGGCTCCTACAATGAGCAGTTCTTC.

The chain has TRBV10-3 and TRBJ2-2; TRBD2 agrees at 7 bases. This CDR3 contains 15 residues. The germline CDR1 and CDR2 sequences are ENHRY and SYGVKD. V lost 4 bases and J lost 7; bases outside the gene matches: 9. CDR3 nucleotides: TGTGCCATCAGTGGCCGGGACCGGGGGGTCGGGGAGCTGTTTTTT. It translates to CAISGRDRGVGELFF.

This rearrangement joins TRBV7-2 to TRBJ1-5; 9 bases match TRBD1. Germline loops: CDR1 SGHTA, CDR2 FQGNSA. The CDR3 runs 15 residues. V dropped 5 bases and J dropped 7; count of bases not matched to a gene: 9. The CDR3 is CASSPDRGVTQPQHF. For the CDR3, the DNA is TGTGCCAGCAGCCCGGACAGGGGTGTCACCCAGCCCCAGCATTTT.

This clone was observed a few times. The chain has TRBV6-5 and TRBJ1-2; D unresolved. V lost 8 bases and J lost 4, with 14 bases in between. The CDR3 loop spans 13 amino acids. Germline values: CDR1 MNHEY, CDR2 SVGAGI. CDR3 loop: CASYPASFYGYTF. The CDR3 bases are TGTGCCAGCTATCCGGCGAGCTTCTATGGCTACACCTTC.

The chain joins TRBV5-1 to TRBJ1-1, with a tentative D call TRBD1 (6 bases). Germline values: CDR1 SGHRS, CDR2 YFSETQ. This CDR3 region has 14 residues. The V gene lost 1 base and the J gene lost 5 bases, with 12 bases spanning the gap. For the CDR3, the DNA is TGCGCCAGCAGCTTGCAGGGGAAGAGAACTGAAGCTTTCTTT. Amino acids: CASSLQGKRTEAFF.

The chain has TRBV11-2 and TRBJ1-3, with D unclear. Germline V gives CDR1 SGHAT, CDR2 FQNNGV. The CDR3 is 11 residues long. V shed 6 bases and J shed 2 bases, with 2 bases lying between them. CDR3 in amino acids: CASSTGNTIYF. The CDR3 nucleotides are TGTGCCAGCAGTACTGGAAACACCATATATTTT.

The chain links TRBV4-1 to TRBJ2-5, with 9 bases fitting TRBD2. CDR3 length: 13 amino acids. The trim removed 3 bases at V and 5 bases at J, leaving 1 base unmatched. Germline values: CDR1 MGHRA, CDR2 YSYEKL. CDR3 protein: CASSHAGGETQYF. Here the CDR3 DNA reads TGCGCCAGCAGCCACGCGGGGGGGGAGACCCAGTACTTC.